The present T cell receptor (beta chain) was sequenced within a study of shared clonotypes between healthy human individuals. The study, taken as a whole, reports: Memory subsets generally showed lower estimated richness than naive subsets.

Germline-derived CDR1 and CDR2 are MNHEY and SMNVEV (reference sequence). The CDR3 has 14 amino acids. With 6 bases clipped from V and 4 bases from J, the junction kept 5 bases outside the gene matches. On this clone itself: Its antigen remains unknown.

Here immunoSEQ multiplex PCR was the method, and the copy in TCRdb shows in-frame clones only, minus some. The data show roughly 170,000 clones, 66% seen once. This sequence joins TRBV27 and TRBJ1-4, with 7 positions matching TRBD1. Material for sequencing was memory CD4+ T cells sorted from blood. Subset given: CD45RA-negative fraction. This TCR derives from a man aged 30-40 years in good health. CDR3 amino acids: CASRAGQLNEKLFF. DNA for the CDR3: TGTGCCAGCAGGGCGGGACAGCTTAATGAAAAACTGTTTTTT.